This is a list of T cell receptor beta chains from one sample in a study of cytomegalovirus exposure and HLA in healthy donors. Sequencing used immunoSEQ multiplex PCR; TCRdb keeps in-frame clones, though not all of them. The data hold 100,000 or so clones, with around 85% observed a single time. The sequencing sample was made of PBMCs. The receptors come from a man aged 25 to 40 in good health and CMV-seronegative. CDR3s include the opening cysteine and the closing phenylalanine or tryptophan.

v_call cdr3_length cdr3_aa
TRBV21-1 13 CASSKESGYEQYF
TRBV27 13 CASSLRRDEKLFF
TRBV9 14 CASSSRTGQETQYF
TRBV27 12 CASSEYGGEAFF
TRBV7-2 14 CASSLSGGEETQYF
TRBV7-9 17 CASSTNLGLAVSYEQYF
TRBV10-3 13 CATGPGHNNEQFF
TRBV5-4 14 CASRLAGTTDTQYF
TRBV6-1 15 CASSARTSGHNEQFF
TRBV4-1 14 CASSQGQMNTEAFF
TRBV27 13 CASSRPGEAEAFF
TRBV30 13 CAWGSGAGETQYF
TRBV6-6 15 CASRGGEANTGELFF
TRBV5-4 15 CASSEGVRGTGELFF
TRBV5-1 15 CASSSTSGSSYEQYF
TRBV9 13 CASNRENTGELFF
TRBV25-1 14 CASSAGTGAGEAFF
TRBV4-2 15 CASSQERGSNSPLHF
TRBV27 15 CASSPGTTNTGELFF
TRBV13 15 CASSSGVAGTDTQYF
TRBV28 14 CASKLPGSGNTIYF
TRBV5-1 12 CASSSATEKQFF
TRBV4-2 16 CASSQSIAGKYNEQFF
TRBV2 11 CASRVDGEQYF
TRBV9 15 CASSGRSGGASEQYF
TRBV5-4 15 CASSLDLAGVGEQFF
TRBV5-4 16 CASSTPGQGGYSPLHF
TRBV28 14 CASTQQGWTYEQYF
TRBV15 13 CATSRFDRLEQYF
TRBV7-3 19 CASSIRSTGVPSGANVLTF
TRBV27 12 CASSPSTGELFF
TRBV2 15 CASSETSPSSYEQYF
TRBV5-1 14 CASSLDRGNQPQHF
TRBV6-4 14 CASSSTGNTGELFF
TRBV18 13 CASSPSRSYEQYF
TRBV7-9 14 CASSPGQGIYEQYF
TRBV30 14 CAWSVIGQGLFHTF
TRBV25-1 15 CASSVLAGGANVLTF
TRBV5-8 19 CASSLVKKQAGHSNQPQHF
TRBV4-2 16 CASSQDAGSSYNEQFF
TRBV5-1 16 CASSLGTPAWSDTQYF
TRBV15 14 CATSREKESTEAFF
TRBV20-1 11 CSAWGRETQYF
TRBV5-6 14 CASSPGTGGYEQYF
TRBV7-8 13 CASSPTGLHEQYF
TRBV28 15 CASSPRVTGTDTQYF
TRBV9 15 CASSGLGLPVYGYTF
TRBV12-5 16 CASANGGQGGSQPQHF